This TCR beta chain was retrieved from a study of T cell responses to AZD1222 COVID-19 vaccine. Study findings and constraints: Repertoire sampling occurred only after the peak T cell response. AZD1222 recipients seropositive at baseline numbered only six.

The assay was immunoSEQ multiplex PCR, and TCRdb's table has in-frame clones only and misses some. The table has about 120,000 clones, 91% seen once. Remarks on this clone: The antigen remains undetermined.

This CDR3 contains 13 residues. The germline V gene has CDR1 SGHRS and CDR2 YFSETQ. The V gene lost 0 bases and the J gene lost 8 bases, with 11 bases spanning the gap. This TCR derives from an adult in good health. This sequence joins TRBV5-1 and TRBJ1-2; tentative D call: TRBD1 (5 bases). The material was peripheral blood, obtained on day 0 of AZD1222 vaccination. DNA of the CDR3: TGCGCCAGCAGCTTGGGGCAGGGCAGGGGCTACACCTTC. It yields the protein CASSLGQGRGYTF.